Shown below are 23 T cell receptor beta chains from a single sample sequenced in a study of T cells in tumors after PD-1 blockade. Assay used: immunoSEQ multiplex PCR; TCRdb lists only in-frame clones, some missing. The sample lists over 5,000 clones, approximately 70% seen once, with 5% to 6% in the top ten. The specimen comprised tumor tissue, sampled before anti-PD-1 treatment. Every receptor here comes from a human donor with basal cell carcinoma.

This chain uses TRBV5-1 with TRBJ2-7; D gene uncertain. Looked up from germline, CDR1 is SGHRS and CDR2 is YFSETQ. The CDR3 length is 14 residues. V was cut by 0 bases and J by 2 bases, with 9 bases left in between. CDR3 amino acids: CASSLVVSPYEQYF. The CDR3 DNA follows: TGCGCCAGCAGCTTGGTGGTCAGTCCCTACGAGCAGTACTTC.

Comment on this clone: A much larger clone differs from this one at a single base, so this may be a read error. The sample holds other DNA sequences that translate to the same CDR3. The J gene is TRBJ1-2, the V gene TRBV9, with a tentative D call TRBD1 (5 bases). The V end was cut by 3 bases, the J end by 8 bases, with 17 bases between. The CDR3 is made up of 14 amino acids. Germline loops: CDR1 SGDLS, CDR2 YYNGEE. CDR3 coding DNA: TGTGCCAGCAGCGGGGGAACGGGGGGTCGGGGCTACACCTTC. Its protein product is CASSGGTGGRGYTF.

The chain couples TRBV9 to TRBJ1-2, with 8 bases that match TRBD1. The CDR3 contains 15 residues. The J segment lost 0 bases and the V segment lost 0 bases, leaving 1 base of the junction unmatched. Germline assignment: CDR1 SGDLS and CDR2 YYNGEE. DNA for the CDR3: TGTGCCAGCAGCGTAGGGGGACAGGCTAACTATGGCTACACCTTC. Its protein product is CASSVGGQANYGYTF.

V gene TRBV5-1 combines with J gene TRBJ2-5; 9 positions match TRBD2. CDR3 length equals 14 residues. V was clipped by 6 bases and J by 5 bases; unmatched bases: 8. CDR1 is SGHRS, CDR2 YFSETQ, per germline. The CDR3 is CASTSGVVLETQYF. The CDR3, as DNA: TGCGCCAGCACTAGCGGGGTTGTTTTGGAGACCCAGTACTTC.

This clone is categorized as medium-sized (0.01 to 0.1%). In nucleotides, the CDR3 is TGTGCCAGCAGTTACCTGACGGCAGGTCCTGGCTACACCTTC. Residues: CASSYLTAGPGYTF. This rearrangement joins TRBV6-6 to TRBJ1-2; D gene ambiguous. CDR1 and CDR2 from the germline V gene are MNHNY and SVGAGI (reference sequence). Trimming removed 2 bases from V and 7 bases from J, with 14 bases in between. The CDR3 extends over 14 amino acids.

The CDR3 here is CASSLSGGTQNTDTQYF. The CDR3 DNA sequence: TGTGCCAGCAGTTTATCTGGGGGGACTCAGAACACAGATACGCAGTATTTT. The rearrangement uses TRBV27 and TRBJ2-3; D may be TRBD2 (6 bases). The CDR3 length is 17 residues. Germline assignment: CDR1 MNHEY and CDR2 SMNVEV (reference sequence). V shed 0 bases and J shed 2 bases, with 15 bases lying between them.

The rearrangement links TRBV4-1 to TRBJ2-7, with 8 bases identical to TRBD1. This CDR3 spans 13 amino acids. The V gene's germline CDR1 is MGHRA and CDR2 YSYEKL. J gave up 6 bases and V 0 bases, and 1 base lay outside the gene matches. This CDR3 reads CASSQDTGGEQYF. The CDR3 region has the DNA TGCGCCAGCAGCCAAGATACAGGGGGCGAGCAGTACTTC.

This chain connects TRBV5-1 to TRBJ2-7; D gene uncertain. Trimming stripped 5 bases from V and 2 bases from J, with 14 bases between. Germline V gives CDR1 SGHRS, CDR2 YFSETQ. The CDR3 loop spans 14 amino acids. The CDR3 DNA reads as TGCGCCAGCAGGATAGACGTGGGTACCTACGAGCAGTACTTC. Protein sequence: CASRIDVGTYEQYF.

The CDR3 is CASSPRQMNTEAFF. The CDR3 DNA follows: TGTGCCAGCAGTCCGCGACAGATGAACACTGAAGCTTTCTTT. The V gene is TRBV6-5, the J gene TRBJ1-1; a weak D match, TRBD1 (5 bases). CDR3 size: 14 residues. Between the trimmed V and J ends, which lost 5 bases and 0 bases, there was a span of 10 bases. CDR1 is MNHEY, CDR2 SVGAGI, per germline.

The CDR3 region has the DNA TGTGCCAGCAGTCCCCCCATATTAGACCTCCACTTT. Residues: CASSPPILDLHF. The chain joins TRBV12-3 or TRBV12-4 to TRBJ1-6; no clear D gene. The CDR3 runs 12 residues. Trimming left V 5 bases short and J 15 bases short, with 14 bases between.

The rearrangement links TRBV2 to TRBJ1-4; 8 positions agree with TRBD1. Trimming took 5 bases from V and 0 from J; bases not matched to a gene: 14. Germline V gives CDR1 SNHLY, CDR2 FYNNEI. CDR3 length equals 19 residues. DNA for the CDR3: TGTGCCAGCAGTTTTACTCCGGGACAGGTCGTTGCAACTAATGAAAAACTGTTTTTT. Translating gives CASSFTPGQVVATNEKLFF.

V is TRBV2 and J is TRBJ2-3, with D perhaps being TRBD1 or TRBD2 (6 bases each). CDR3 size: 15 residues. V dropped 4 bases and J dropped 3 bases, with 14 bases sitting between them. Germline V gene lookup returns CDR1 SNHLY and CDR2 FYNNEI. The CDR3, as DNA: TGTGCCAGCAGTGGCTGGGGGGCGGAGACAGATACGCAGTATTTT. Protein sequence: CASSGWGAETDTQYF.

This clone was seen more than once but under ten times. The chain uses TRBV19 and TRBJ1-1; D unclear. This CDR3 is built from 14 residues. The germline gives CDR1 LNHDA, CDR2 SQIVND (reference sequence). V dropped 4 bases and J dropped 2 bases, with 11 bases sitting between them. The CDR3 DNA sequence: TGTGCCAGTAGTAGGGGAGAGAAAAACACTGAAGCTTTCTTT. Translating gives CASSRGEKNTEAFF.

This rearrangement joins TRBV5-8 to TRBJ2-3, with D possibly matching TRBD1 (6 bases). The CDR3 totals 16 residues. CDR1 is SGHTS and CDR2 is YDEGEE in the germline V gene. Trimming left V 1 base short and J 4 bases short, with 16 bases between. This chain's CDR3 is CASSLRGNRVADTQYF. Here the CDR3 DNA reads TGTGCCAGCAGCTTGAGAGGGAACAGGGTGGCAGATACGCAGTATTTT.

The genes are TRBV29-1 and TRBJ1-2; D gene ambiguous. Germline-derived CDR1 and CDR2 are SQVTM and ANQGSEA. The CDR3 totals 16 residues. Trimming cost V 5 bases and J 4 bases, with 23 bases left between them. The CDR3 DNA reads as TGCAGCGTTTCACGAAACATGAATCCCACCCTCTATGGCTACACCTTC. Translation: CSVSRNMNPTLYGYTF.

The V and J genes are TRBV6-5 and TRBJ1-4; no clear D gene. Germline values: CDR1 MNHEY, CDR2 SVGAGI. The length of the CDR3 is 15 residues. Trimming took 5 bases from V and 2 from J, leaving 12 bases between them. CDR3 sequence: CASSPRRVTNEKLFF. Here the CDR3 DNA reads TGTGCCAGCAGTCCCAGGAGGGTTACTAATGAAAAACTGTTTTTT.

The CDR3 DNA reads TGTGCCAGCAGCCCAACAGGGGTGCGGACTGAAGCTTTCTTT. This encodes CASSPTGVRTEAFF. The rearrangement links TRBV16 to TRBJ1-1; the match to TRBD1 covers 7 bases. CDR1 and CDR2 (germline): KGHSY, FQNENV. The ends lost 4 bases at V and 5 bases at J; junction bases unmatched: 7. The length of the CDR3 is 14 residues. Looking up the rest from reference TRBV16 and TRBJ1-1 gives the full variable domain: GEEVAQTPKHLVRGEGQKAKLYCAPIKGHSYVFWYQQVLKNEFKFLISFQNENVFDETGMPKERFSAKCLPNSPCSLEIQATKLEDSAVYFCASSPTGVRTEAFFGQGTRLTVV.

This chain links TRBV7-2 with TRBJ2-1; 7 bases agree with TRBD2. Losses at the gene ends were 3 bases for V and 5 bases for J; bases not matched to a gene: 4. The CDR3 is made up of 14 amino acids. Per germline, CDR1 SGHTA and CDR2 FQGNSA. The CDR3 loop reads CASSFSGVNNEQFF. Written as DNA, the CDR3 is TGTGCCAGCAGCTTCAGCGGGGTTAACAATGAGCAGTTCTTC.

The chain combines TRBV28 with TRBJ1-1; no clear D gene. V was trimmed by 5 bases and J by 0 bases, leaving 16 bases between them. The CDR3 spans 16 residues. Germline CDR1 MDHEN, CDR2 SYDVKM. CDR3 DNA sequence: TGTGCCAGCAGTCTTACGGACTTACTGGTGAACACTGAAGCTTTCTTT. Translating it yields CASSLTDLLVNTEAFF.

Here the CDR3 DNA reads TGTGCCAGCAGTAAGTACTCTGGAAACACCATATATTTT. It is translated as CASSKYSGNTIYF. The V and J genes are TRBV12-3 or TRBV12-4 and TRBJ1-3; D remains ambiguous. V was cut by 5 bases and J by 0 bases, with 5 bases left in between. This CDR3 has 13 amino acids.

This chain links TRBV19 with TRBJ2-5; 8 bases align to TRBD2. The J segment lost 5 bases and the V segment lost 4 bases, leaving 9 bases of the junction unmatched. CDR3 length: 15 amino acids. From germline, CDR1 is LNHDA and CDR2 SQIVND (reference sequence). The CDR3: CASSTGGGLRETQYF. Written as DNA, the CDR3 is TGTGCCAGTAGTACCGGCGGGGGGCTACGGGAGACCCAGTACTTC.

This clone was picked up one time. J is TRBJ1-4 and V is TRBV30; TRBD1 might be the D (5 bases). CDR3 size: 11 residues. Trimming removed 0 bases at V and 13 bases at J, with 9 bases between. Per germline, CDR1 GTSNPN and CDR2 SVGIG (reference sequence). In nucleotides, the CDR3 is TGTGCCTGGAGTGTAACGGGGCGACTGTTTTTT. Amino acid sequence: CAWSVTGRLFF.

The V call is TRBV15, the J call TRBJ1-1; D unclear. V was clipped by 3 bases and J by 0 bases, with 5 bases between them. Germline CDR1 and CDR2: LNHNV and YYDKDF (reference sequence). The CDR3 totals 13 residues. The DNA for the CDR3 is TGTGCCACCAGCAGCAGAATGAACACTGAAGCTTTCTTT. It translates to CATSSRMNTEAFF. The complete variable domain, with remaining parts taken from reference TRBV15 and TRBJ1-1, reads DAMVIQNPRYQVTQFGKPVTLSCSQTLNHNVMYWYQQKSSQAPKLLFHYYDKDFNNEADTPDNFQSRRPNTSFCFLDIRSPGLGDTAMYLCATSSRMNTEAFFGQGTRLTVV.